One sample yielded the 9 T cell receptor beta chains listed below, sequenced in a study of T cell clones after liver transplantation (dated by TCRdb to about 2019). Library method: the immunoSEQ multiplex PCR assay. The table comes from immuneACCESS by way of TCRdb, which keeps in-frame sequences with V and J called. Part of the clones is missing from these tables; in studies checked, under half for an unresolved V gene and the rest for unknown reasons. The sample table contains nearly 55,000 clones; only one count was recorded for about four fifths of them. The ten biggest clones cover around 8.5% of the sample. This sample's time point label indicates: pre-transplant. The sample here was CD4+ T cells from blood, taken before liver transplant. These receptors originate from a human donor who received a liver transplant.

The rearrangement joins TRBV18 to TRBJ2-1, with D perhaps TRBD1 or TRBD2 (5 bases each). Trimming left V 6 bases short and J 13 bases short, with 19 bases between. In germline, CDR1 is KGHSH, CDR2 LQKENI. The CDR3 has 13 amino acids. The CDR3 region is CASSLGVGTDQFF. The CDR3 DNA reads as TGTGCCAGCTCTCTGGGCGTGGGGACCGATCAGTTCTTC.

The chain links TRBV7-8 to TRBJ1-4; D may be TRBD1 (5 bases). V gave up 2 bases and J gave up 8 bases, with 12 bases separating them. The CDR3 extends over 14 amino acids. From germline, CDR1 is SGHVS and CDR2 FQNEAQ. CDR3 nucleotide sequence: TGTGCCAGCAGCTTACCTGGATGGGGGGAAAAACTGTTTTTT. This translates into CASSLPGWGEKLFF.

V and J are TRBV7-2 and TRBJ2-7; the match to TRBD2 covers 10 bases. Germline V gives CDR1 SGHTA, CDR2 FQGNSA. CDR3 length: 12 amino acids. Unmatched junction bases numbered 5, after V lost 9 bases and J lost 6 bases. CDR3 in amino acids: CASRSSGSEQYF. CDR3 DNA sequence: TGTGCCAGTAGGTCTAGCGGGAGCGAGCAGTACTTC.

V is TRBV9 and J is TRBJ1-3; the match to TRBD1 covers 11 bases. The germline V gene has CDR1 SGDLS and CDR2 YYNGEE. This CDR3 region has 18 residues. The J segment lost 2 bases and the V segment lost 1 base, leaving 8 bases of the junction unmatched. CDR3 loop: CASSVSPLGQGAGNTIYF. The CDR3 nucleotides read TGTGCCAGCAGCGTAAGCCCCCTGGGACAGGGGGCTGGAAACACCATATATTTT.

V and J are TRBV28 and TRBJ2-5, with no clear D. Between the trimmed V and J ends, which lost 6 bases and 4 bases, there was a span of 15 bases. Germline lookup yields CDR1 MDHEN and CDR2 SYDVKM. The length of the CDR3 is 14 residues. Here the CDR3 reads CASSTRRVRETQYF. The CDR3 DNA is TGTGCCAGCAGCACCCGTAGGGTGAGAGAGACCCAGTACTTC.

The chain employs TRBV10-3 and TRBJ1-1; the D gene is possibly TRBD1 (5 bases). Germline CDR1 and CDR2: ENHRY and SYGVKD. V lost 7 bases and J lost 0, with 15 bases in between. The CDR3 sequence is 15 residues long. The CDR3 here is CAIKGRADMNTEAFF. CDR3 in DNA: TGTGCCATCAAGGGGCGGGCAGACATGAACACTGAAGCTTTCTTT.

As DNA, the CDR3 is TGTGCCACCAGCAGAGAATACGGGAGTAGCAATCAGCCCCAGCATTTT. It translates to CATSREYGSSNQPQHF. The gene calls are TRBV15 and TRBJ1-5, with unresolved D. CDR3 length: 16 amino acids. Germline CDR1 reads LNHNV; CDR2 reads YYDKDF (reference sequence). The V end was cut by 0 bases, the J end by 0 bases, with 9 bases between.

The chain uses TRBV5-1 and TRBJ2-3, with D tentatively TRBD1 (7 bases). This CDR3 comprises 16 residues. Trimming shortened V by 0 bases and J by 2 bases, and 13 bases separated the two germline ends. Germline assignment: CDR1 SGHRS and CDR2 YFSETQ. The CDR3: CASSLETGRFTDTQYF. The CDR3 coding sequence is TGCGCCAGCAGCTTGGAGACAGGGAGGTTCACAGATACGCAGTATTTT.

V is TRBV11-2 and J is TRBJ1-2; D gene unclear. Germline loops: CDR1 SGHAT, CDR2 FQNNGV. There are 13 residues in the CDR3. V gave up 8 bases and J gave up 7 bases, with 17 bases separating them. CDR3 in amino acids: CASAVQPTVGYTF. In DNA, the CDR3 is TGTGCCAGCGCGGTTCAGCCCACGGTTGGCTACACCTTC.